This TCR beta chain was identified in a study of technical replicates of blood from a few donors. Method: immunoSEQ multiplex PCR; TCRdb's copy keeps in-frame clones and lacks some. This table has around 81,000 clones, more than 80% appearing once. The CDR3 has 16 amino acids. The germline V gene encodes CDR1 SGHNT and CDR2 YYREEE (reference sequence). V lost 3 bases to trimming and J lost 4 bases, with 20 bases between them. This sequence joins TRBV5-4 and TRBJ2-7; tentatively, D is TRBD1 (6 bases). Specimen: PBMCs. This receptor was obtained from a human donor in good health. Some clones in this sample may be carry-over from other donors' samples. The chain's CDR3 is CASSSSPTGHGYEQYF. Written as DNA, the CDR3 is TGTGCCAGCAGCTCATCACCTACGGGACACGGGTACGAGCAGTACTTC.